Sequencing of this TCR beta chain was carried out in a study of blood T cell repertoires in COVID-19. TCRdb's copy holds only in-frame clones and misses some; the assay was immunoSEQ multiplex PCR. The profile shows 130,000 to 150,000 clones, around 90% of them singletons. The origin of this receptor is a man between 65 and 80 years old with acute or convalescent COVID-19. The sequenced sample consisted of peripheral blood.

The CDR3 loop is CASSPRTGKGEKLFF. In nucleotides, the CDR3 is TGCGCCAGCAGCCCTAGGACAGGAAAAGGTGAAAAACTGTTTTTT. This chain links TRBV5-1 with TRBJ1-4; 7 bases are a match to TRBD1. Trimming at V came to 4 bases and at J to 7 bases, leaving 10 bases not matched to a gene. Germline V gives CDR1 SGHRS, CDR2 YFSETQ. The CDR3 sequence is 15 residues long.